This entry is about one T cell receptor (beta chain). Its recognized antigen is unknown. Within one base of it there is no much larger clone, and no base qualities were kept. There are 13 amino acids in the CDR3, from cysteine to phenylalanine inclusive. The CDR3 DNA has 39 bases and is translated from base 1. V is cut by 3 bases and J by 0 bases, and the space between the germline ends is 5 bases. CDR1 KGHSH and CDR2 LQKENI are derived from the germline V gene. The data belong to a study of CD8 T cells in Susac syndrome (dated by TCRdb to about 2019). For the study in its entirety: Whether CD8+ T cell activation and differentiation in Susac syndrome was antigen driven was tested using repertoire sequencing.

The study at large found these results: The number of individuals in the TCR sequencing and HLA analysis was acknowledged as relatively small.

Peripheral blood CD8+ and CD4+ T cells from healthy donors, Susac syndrome patients and multiple sclerosis patients were profiled using high-throughput TCR beta sequencing. Multiple sclerosis controls were treatment-naive patients with stable or active relapsing-remitting disease fulfilling revised McDonald criteria. Bulk CD8+ and CD4+ T cells were purified by magnetic negative isolation, whereas CD8+ TEMRA cells were enriched by FACS. Blood was collected in EDTA tubes and processed within 24 hours, with PBMCs isolated through density gradient centrifugation. PBMCs intended for TCR sequencing were cryopreserved in liquid nitrogen and thawed later in a water bath at 37 degrees C. The sorted or isolated CD4+, CD8+ and CD8+ TEMRA cells reached a purity of at least 90%. RNA was extracted using the RNeasy kit, and roughly 0.5 to 1 microgram was reverse transcribed with random hexamers. The immunoSEQ multiplex PCR assay, which covers 54 Vbeta and 13 Jbeta segments, was used to amplify TCR beta CDR3 regions. PCR amplification bias was corrected by using a synthetic template baseline for primer optimization and computational correction. As for the authors' bioinformatics: Reads were annotated to V, D and J genes per IMGT and analyzed with immunoSEQ Analyzer, keeping only productive sequences. To calculate clonality, Shannon entropy was normalized by log2 of the number of productive unique sequences and then subtracted from one. Public and private clones were assessed among the 100 most prevalent clones of each patient and control. Susac-specific clones were defined as absent from healthy and MS cohorts, 1052 published viral clones and other ImmuneACCESS disease sequences. In-frame beta chains were kept once TCRdb had trimmed the public reads at Q25 with fastp and called clones with MiXCR. Rows merge per CDR3 protein into single entries with the most common DNA and genes. What appears here as the V and J calls and clone size reflects TCRdb's work, not the paper's. This sample lists over 150,000 distinct CDR3 sequences; approximately 93% were detected once. Of the sample, 0.09% to 0.1% falls within the top ten clones.

The sequence came from a human donor with multiple sclerosis. The specimen sequenced was CD4+ T cells from PBMCs. This chain joins TRBV18 to TRBJ1-1, with no confidently assigned D gene. The CDR3 protein is CASSPAVNTEAFF. The DNA reads TGTGCCAGCTCACCGGCGGTGAACACTGAAGCTTTCTTT. The entire variable domain, with the stretches around the CDR3 drawn from the reference TRBV18 and TRBJ1-1 proteins, is NAGVMQNPRHLVRRRGQEARLRCSPMKGHSHVYWYRQLPEEGLKFMVYLQKENIIDESGMPKERFSAEFPKEGPSILRIQQVVRGDSAAYFCASSPAVNTEAFFGQGTRLTVV.